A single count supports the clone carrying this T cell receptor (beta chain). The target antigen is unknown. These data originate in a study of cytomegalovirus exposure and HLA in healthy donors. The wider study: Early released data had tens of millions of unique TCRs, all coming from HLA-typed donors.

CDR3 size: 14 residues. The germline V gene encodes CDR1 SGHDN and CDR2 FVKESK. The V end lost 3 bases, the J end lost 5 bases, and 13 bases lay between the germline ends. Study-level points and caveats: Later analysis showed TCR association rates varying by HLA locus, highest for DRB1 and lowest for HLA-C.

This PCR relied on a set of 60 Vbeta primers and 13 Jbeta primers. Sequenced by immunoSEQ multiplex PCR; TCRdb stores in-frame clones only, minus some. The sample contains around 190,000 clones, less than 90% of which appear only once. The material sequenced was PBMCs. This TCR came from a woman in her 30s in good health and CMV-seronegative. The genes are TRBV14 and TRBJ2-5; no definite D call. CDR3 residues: CASSHSTWLETQYF. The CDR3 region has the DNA TGTGCCAGCAGCCATAGTACGTGGTTGGAGACCCAGTACTTC.